Listed below are T cell receptor beta chains from one sample, sequenced in a study of shared clonotypes between healthy human individuals. The method was immunoSEQ multiplex PCR; TCRdb's version includes in-frame clones alone and lacks a portion of them. The repertoire consists of around 2.1 million clones, with 90% to 96% occurring once and the leading ten covering 0.13%. The sequenced material came from naive CD4+ T cells sorted from blood. The receptors come from a young man in good health. Both conserved end residues are part of each CDR3. A D gene is named only where the DNA matches it firmly. Some rows have no size entry. The others give once, few or many, or a class for an expanded clone.

DNA | CDR3 | V | size | J | D
TGTGCCAGCAGCTTAGGGCTAGCGGGAGCGGAGACCCAGTACTTC | CASSLGLAGAETQYF | TRBV7-2 | NA | TRBJ2-5 | TRBD2
TGTGCCAGCAGCCGCCCTGGGACCATCTACGAGCAGTACTTC | CASSRPGTIYEQYF | TRBV4-2 | NA | TRBJ2-7 | NA
TGTGCCAGCAGCTCGCGAGCGGGGGGTAAAACCCGAGACACCGGGGAGCTGTTTTTT | CASSSRAGGKTRDTGELFF | TRBV7-8 | NA | TRBJ2-2 | TRBD2
TGTGCCAGCAGTTCTCCAACACTAGACAGTAGCGAGCAGTACTTC | CASSSPTLDSSEQYF | TRBV28 | NA | TRBJ2-7 | NA
TGCGCCAGCAGCTGGGGACAGGGTGCGGCTAATGAAAAACTGTTTTTT | CASSWGQGAANEKLFF | TRBV5-1 | NA | TRBJ1-4 | TRBD1
TGCGCCAGCAGCGAAGGGGGCGGAAAGACCCAGTACTTC | CASSEGGGKTQYF | TRBV5-1 | NA | TRBJ2-5 | TRBD1
TGTGCCAGCAGCGCCGAGCGGGAGGGGGACAATGAGCAGTTCTTC | CASSAEREGDNEQFF | TRBV9 | NA | TRBJ2-1 | TRBD2
TGTGCCTGGAGTGTAAGGTCTGCGAACACTGAAGCTTTCTTT | CAWSVRSANTEAFF | TRBV30 | once | TRBJ1-1 | NA
TGTGCCAGCTTTAAACCCAAGAGGGGAGAGACCCAGTACTTC | CASFKPKRGETQYF | TRBV2 | NA | TRBJ2-5 | NA
TGTGCCAGCAGCCGGACAGTCGTGAACACTGAAGCTTTCTTT | CASSRTVVNTEAFF | TRBV5-6 | NA | TRBJ1-1 | NA
TGTGCCTGGGGGGCGGTTTCACCCCTCCACTTT | CAWGAVSPLHF | TRBV30 | NA | TRBJ1-6 | NA
TGTGCCAGCAGTTACCTACAGTATAATTCACCCCTCCACTTT | CASSYLQYNSPLHF | TRBV6-6 | NA | TRBJ1-6 | NA
TGTGCCAGCAGCTTAACGGGATCAATTTACTCTAGCACAGATACGCAGTATTTT | CASSLTGSIYSSTDTQYF | TRBV11-2 | NA | TRBJ2-3 | NA
TGCAGCGTTGGGACTAGCGCTACAGATACGCAGTATTTT | CSVGTSATDTQYF | TRBV29-1 | NA | TRBJ2-3 | TRBD2
TGTGCCAGCAGCTTAGAATATCTGGCTTTCTTT | CASSLEYLAFF | TRBV7-9 | NA | TRBJ1-1 | NA
TGTGCCAGTAGTATGGGACTAGCGACTTACGAGCAGTACTTC | CASSMGLATYEQYF | TRBV19 | NA | TRBJ2-7 | TRBD2
TGCGCCAGCAGCCAGGGGGGGCGCTACGAGCAGTACTTC | CASSQGGRYEQYF | TRBV4-3 | NA | TRBJ2-7 | NA
TGTGCCAGTAGCAGTACGGGGGAAAAACTGTTTTTT | CASSSTGEKLFF | TRBV19 | NA | TRBJ1-4 | NA
TGCGCCAGCAGCCCCGGTAGCGGGGCGTACAATGAGCAGTTCTTC | CASSPGSGAYNEQFF | TRBV4-3 | NA | TRBJ2-1 | TRBD2
TGTGCCAGCAGTCGACAGCGCGGTAACGAGCAGTACTTC | CASSRQRGNEQYF | TRBV6-6 | NA | TRBJ2-7 | NA
TGTGCCAGCAGCCAAGATGAGGGGTACAGGTTTTTT | CASSQDEGYRFF | TRBV14 | NA | TRBJ1-4 | NA
TGTGCCAGCAGCTTAGTATTGGGGGATTCCTACGAGCAGTACTTC | CASSLVLGDSYEQYF | TRBV11-2 | few | TRBJ2-7 | NA
TGTGCCAGCAGGGCCGGGACGGCGAACACCGGGGAGCTGTTTTTT | CASRAGTANTGELFF | TRBV2 | NA | TRBJ2-2 | NA
TGTGCCAGCAGCGCGGGACAATACCATCCTTCTGGAAACACCATATATTTT | CASSAGQYHPSGNTIYF | TRBV9 | NA | TRBJ1-3 | NA
TGTGCCAGCTCACCGCCGAATGACAGCAATGAGCAGTTCTTC | CASSPPNDSNEQFF | TRBV6-6 | NA | TRBJ2-1 | NA
TGTGCCTGGAGTACAACGCCCGGGGAGCTGTTTTTT | CAWSTTPGELFF | TRBV30 | NA | TRBJ2-2 | NA
TGTGCCAGCAGCCCCTTCCCACAGGGGCCAGACCTCTACAATGAGCAGTTCTTC | CASSPFPQGPDLYNEQFF | TRBV5-6 | NA | TRBJ2-1 | TRBD1
TGTGCCAGCAGCTTAGACCGGGACAGTCCACGGGAAGCTTTCTTT | CASSLDRDSPREAFF | TRBV7-9 | NA | TRBJ1-1 | TRBD1
TGCGCCAGCAGCCCCCAGGGCTACGAGCAGTACTTC | CASSPQGYEQYF | TRBV5-1 | NA | TRBJ2-7 | NA
TGTGCCAGCAGTTACTCGGAAGGCCAGGGGGCTGGCTACACCTTC | CASSYSEGQGAGYTF | TRBV6-6 | NA | TRBJ1-2 | TRBD1
TGTGCCAGCTCACCATGGGGGACAGGGCTCACAGATACGCAGTATTTT | CASSPWGTGLTDTQYF | TRBV18 | NA | TRBJ2-3 | TRBD1
TGCGCCAGCAGCTTGGGACAGGTGTACGAGCAGTACTTC | CASSLGQVYEQYF | TRBV5-1 | NA | TRBJ2-7 | NA
TGCGCCAGCAGCTTGGAACATAGCAGGGATGAGCAGTTCTTC | CASSLEHSRDEQFF | TRBV5-1 | NA | TRBJ2-1 | NA
TGTGCCAGCAGCCCGGGAGGGAACTATGGCTACACCTTC | CASSPGGNYGYTF | TRBV6-1 | NA | TRBJ1-2 | NA
TGTGCCAGCAGCTTAGGGGGGACAGGCTACGAGCAGTACTTC | CASSLGGTGYEQYF | TRBV7-3 | NA | TRBJ2-7 | TRBD1
TGTGCCAGCAGTCGCGATGGGACCTATGGCTACACCTTC | CASSRDGTYGYTF | TRBV6-5 | NA | TRBJ1-2 | NA
TGTGCCAGCAGCTTGGACAGGGTAGTGAACACTGAAGCTTTCTTT | CASSLDRVVNTEAFF | TRBV7-9 | NA | TRBJ1-1 | TRBD1
TGTGCCAGCAGCTCAGGGGACTATGGCTACACCTTC | CASSSGDYGYTF | TRBV28 | NA | TRBJ1-2 | NA
TGTGCCAGCAGACCTGGGGGCCGGTCCTACGAGCAGTACTTC | CASRPGGRSYEQYF | TRBV6-6 | NA | TRBJ2-7 | NA
TGTGCCAGCAGCTCCTTGATGACAGTTAACTATGGCTACACCTTC | CASSSLMTVNYGYTF | TRBV7-9 | NA | TRBJ1-2 | NA
TGTGCCAGCAGCGTAGGGTCAGGAAGCGCTCGCGAGCAGTACTTC | CASSVGSGSAREQYF | TRBV9 | once | TRBJ2-7 | NA
TGTGCCAGCAGTTCCAAACAGGGGATCAAGCTCGAGCAGTACTTC | CASSSKQGIKLEQYF | TRBV6-5 | NA | TRBJ2-7 | TRBD1
TGTGCCAGCAGTACCGGGACAGGGTTTTACGAGCAGTACTTC | CASSTGTGFYEQYF | TRBV6-1 | NA | TRBJ2-7 | TRBD1
TGTGCCAGCAGCGTAACAGGACAGGGGGTCTACGAGCAGTACTTC | CASSVTGQGVYEQYF | TRBV9 | NA | TRBJ2-7 | TRBD1
TGTGCCAGCAGCTATCGGGACAGGGGAATCTATGGCTACACCTTC | CASSYRDRGIYGYTF | TRBV7-2 | NA | TRBJ1-2 | TRBD1
TGTGCCTGGAATCGCGACTGGGGAGAGACCCAGTACTTC | CAWNRDWGETQYF | TRBV30 | NA | TRBJ2-5 | NA
TGTGCCAGCAGCTTGGCAAAGGGACCGATTAATCAGCCCCAGCATTTT | CASSLAKGPINQPQHF | TRBV7-9 | once | TRBJ1-5 | NA
TGTGCCAGCAGCTTGAAGGGATCTCCTGAAGCTTTCTTT | CASSLKGSPEAFF | TRBV5-6 | NA | TRBJ1-1 | NA
TGTGCCAGCAGCTTGAAGTGGGCCCCCGCCTACGAGCAGTACTTC | CASSLKWAPAYEQYF | TRBV7-9 | NA | TRBJ2-7 | NA
TGCGCCAGCACCCTGGACAGTTCTAACTATGGCTACACCTTC | CASTLDSSNYGYTF | TRBV5-1 | NA | TRBJ1-2 | NA
TGTGCCAGCAGGGAACTCTATAGCAATCAGCCCCAGCATTTT | CASRELYSNQPQHF | TRBV6-1 | once | TRBJ1-5 | NA
TGTGCCAGCAGTAGGAACAGGGACAATGAGCAGTTCTTC | CASSRNRDNEQFF | TRBV6-5 | NA | TRBJ2-1 | NA
TGTGCCAGTAAGACTAGCGAAGGGTACTACGAGCAGTACTTC | CASKTSEGYYEQYF | TRBV2 | NA | TRBJ2-7 | TRBD2
TGTGCCAGTGGGGGGGCGAGAGAGCAGTACTTC | CASGGAREQYF | TRBV28 | NA | TRBJ2-7 | NA
TGTGCCAGCACCGGGACGGCGACCTACGAGCAGTACTTC | CASTGTATYEQYF | TRBV6-6 | NA | TRBJ2-7 | NA
TGCGCCAGCAGCCATCCCACAGGGGGCGGGGGTGAAAAACTGTTTTTT | CASSHPTGGGGEKLFF | TRBV4-1 | NA | TRBJ1-4 | TRBD1
TGCGCCAGCAGCTTGGTTCCATGGACTAGCGGGAGAGGGTCCTCCTACGAGCAGTACTTC | CASSLVPWTSGRGSSYEQYF | TRBV5-1 | NA | TRBJ2-7 | TRBD2
TGTGCCACCAGCACCATGGACAGTTTGAACACTGAAGCTTTCTTT | CATSTMDSLNTEAFF | TRBV15 | NA | TRBJ1-1 | NA
TGTGCCAGCAGCTTGGGGGCTGGTCAGCCCCAGCATTTT | CASSLGAGQPQHF | TRBV5-4 | NA | TRBJ1-5 | NA
TGTGCCAGCAGCTTAGAGGGGAACAATCAGCCCCAGCATTTT | CASSLEGNNQPQHF | TRBV7-9 | NA | TRBJ1-5 | NA